This T cell receptor (beta chain) was identified during a study of cytomegalovirus exposure and HLA in healthy donors. Study findings and constraints: In a later analysis, the majority of CMV-associated beta chains seemingly showed HLA restriction. The investigators catalogued 164 TCR beta chains as cytomegalovirus-associated.

The V and J ends lost 5 bases and 6 bases, in that order; junction bases with no gene match: 17. This CDR3 contains 17 residues. Germline values: CDR1 SGHVS, CDR2 FNYEAQ. This PCR relied on a set of 60 Vbeta primers and 13 Jbeta primers. Methods used by the authors: Among the unique TCR beta chains that a later analysis counted, roughly 80 million in all, 10 million to 14 million were shared. Sequencing used immunoSEQ multiplex PCR; TCRdb keeps in-frame clones, though not all of them. D and trimming come from the DNA, and the V and J calls and clone size come from that table. The sample shows 150,000 to 200,000 clones, around two thirds of them seen only once. Donors sampled were nominally healthy, though unrecorded immune exposures were likely. Concerning this clone: Its antigen is not identified.

The sequencing sample was made of PBMCs. The source of this sequence is a man aged 50 to 59 in good health and CMV-seronegative. This sequence joins TRBV7-6 and TRBJ2-3; 7 bases agree with TRBD2. The CDR3 reads CASSVTGGPPGYDTQYF. CDR3 bases: TGTGCCAGCAGCGTAACGGGGGGTCCCCCAGGATACGATACGCAGTATTTT. Drawing the rest from reference TRBV7-6 and TRBJ2-3, the complete variable domain is GAGVSQSPRYKVTKRGQDVALRCDPISGHVSLYWYRQALGQGPEFLTYFNYEAQQDKSGLPNDRFSAERPEGSISTLTIQRTEQRDSAMYRCASSVTGGPPGYDTQYFGPGTRLTVL.